The 25 T cell receptor beta chains below were found in one sample sequenced in a study of T-cell memory formation after mild COVID-19. Via MiXCR, TCRdb re-called the 5' RACE reads, giving one row per CDR3 protein. Of hundreds of thousands of distinct CDR3 sequences in the sample, 20% to 25% were seen once. Specimen: PBMCs or a T cell subset sorted from them (not recorded which). The receptors stem from an adult woman who had mild COVID-19 (a few samples of this study predate the infection). Cell type and time point are not known.

The DNA for the CDR3 is TGTGCCAGCAGCCCGAAAGAGCACAGGGTTACGCAGTATTTT. It encodes CASSPKEHRVTQYF. The J gene is TRBJ2-3, the V gene TRBV9; D perhaps matches TRBD1 (6 bases). The CDR3 sequence is 14 residues long. Per the germline V gene, CDR1 is SGDLS and CDR2 is YYNGEE. V lost 4 bases, J lost 8 bases, and 17 bases lay in between.

This clonotype has a handful of counts. The rearrangement links TRBV2 to TRBJ2-7, with 9 bases aligning to TRBD2. With V trimmed by 5 bases and J by 5 bases, 7 bases remained unmatched. Germline-derived CDR1 and CDR2 are SNHLY and FYNNEI. The CDR3 has 14 residues. The CDR3 nucleotides are TGTGCCAGCAGTTCGGGCGGGGGGGCTGACGAGCAGTACTTC. Its translation: CASSSGGGADEQYF.

This chain links TRBV30 with TRBJ2-1, with 9 positions matching TRBD1. V was clipped by 2 bases and J by 8 bases; unmatched bases: 10. The CDR3 loop spans 15 amino acids. Germline V lookup: CDR1 GTSNPN, CDR2 SVGIG (reference sequence). The CDR3 spells CAWSWGTGNMDEQFF. The CDR3 DNA is TGTGCCTGGAGTTGGGGGACAGGGAACATGGATGAGCAGTTCTTC.

The CDR3 nucleotides read TGTGCCAGCAGGGGGACAGGGGCTAATGAAGCTTTCTTT. It encodes CASRGTGANEAFF. The chain joins TRBV2 to TRBJ1-1, with 10 bases matching TRBD1. The CDR3 contains 13 residues. V trimming: 6 bases; J trimming: 7 bases; junction bases outside the gene matches: 5. Germline CDR1 SNHLY, CDR2 FYNNEI.

This clonotype was observed a handful of times. V gene TRBV7-9 combines with J gene TRBJ2-7; the D is unclear. The CDR3 has 15 amino acids. V lost 0 bases and J lost 2, with 11 bases in between. Germline CDR1 and CDR2: SEHNR and FQNEAQ (reference sequence). The CDR3, as DNA: TGTGCCAGCAGCTTAGCGCTGGACCGTGCCTACGAGCAGTACTTC. It specifies CASSLALDRAYEQYF.

The gene calls are TRBV2 and TRBJ1-5; 10 bases align to TRBD1. The V segment lost 6 bases and the J segment 9 bases; nucleotides outside the gene matches: 8. Germline lookup yields CDR1 SNHLY and CDR2 FYNNEI. This CDR3 is 14 amino acids long. The CDR3 spells CASSPGQGILPQHF. As DNA, the CDR3 is TGTGCCAGCAGCCCGGGACAGGGGATTCTGCCCCAGCATTTT.

This clonotype was recorded a few times. The chain couples TRBV3-1 to TRBJ2-1; D is perhaps TRBD2 (6 bases). From germline, CDR1 is LGHDT and CDR2 YNNKEL (reference sequence). Trimming removed 5 bases from V and 8 bases from J, with 19 bases in between. CDR3 length: 15 amino acids. Written as DNA, the CDR3 is TGTGCCAGCAGCGCTTGGGGGGTTGTGAAAGATGAGCAGTTCTTC. It codes for CASSAWGVVKDEQFF.

The rearrangement uses TRBV4-3 and TRBJ2-6; D uncertain. CDR3 size: 15 residues. The V end was cut by 0 bases, the J end by 0 bases, with 3 bases between. Germline CDR1 and CDR2: LGHNA and YSLEER. The CDR3 DNA reads TGCGCCAGCAGCCAAGACTACTCTGGGGCCAACGTCCTGACTTTC. Encoded protein: CASSQDYSGANVLTF.

The V and J genes are TRBV27 and TRBJ2-1, with TRBD2 identical over 8 bases. Trimming removed 5 bases from V and 4 bases from J; junction bases left unmatched: 19. The CDR3 extends over 19 amino acids. Germline V gene data show CDR1 as MNHEY and CDR2 as SMNVEV (reference sequence). CDR3 loop: CASSPGASGRGGVYNEQFF. As DNA, the CDR3 is TGTGCCAGCAGTCCCGGTGCAAGCGGGAGAGGGGGGGTATACAATGAGCAGTTCTTC.

This clonotype came up a few times. This CDR3 is CASRHSAVPYEQYF. In DNA, the CDR3 is TGTGCCAGCAGACATTCGGCGGTCCCCTACGAGCAGTACTTC. The chain combines TRBV7-9 with TRBJ2-7; D uncertain. Trimming removed 6 bases at V and 2 bases at J, with 14 bases between. The CDR3 loop spans 14 amino acids. Germline CDR1 reads SEHNR; CDR2 reads FQNEAQ (reference sequence).

CDR3 loop: CASSQVVGAGTDTQYF. The CDR3 DNA reads TGTGCCAGCAGCCAAGTGGTGGGGGCCGGCACAGATACGCAGTATTTT. This rearrangement joins TRBV7-2 to TRBJ2-3; weak D call: TRBD1 (6 bases). The CDR3 contains 16 residues. The V end was cut by 5 bases, the J end by 1 base, with 16 bases between. Per the germline V gene, CDR1 is SGHTA and CDR2 is FQGNSA.

The rearrangement uses TRBV5-1 and TRBJ1-1, with D unclear. CDR3 size: 14 residues. Germline CDR1 is SGHRS and CDR2 is YFSETQ. V dropped 0 bases and J dropped 1 base, with 7 bases sitting between them. The DNA for the CDR3 is TGCGCCAGCAGCTTGGGGGCTACGAACACTGAAGCTTTCTTT. Translation gives CASSLGATNTEAFF.

The V call is TRBV7-8, the J call TRBJ2-3; TRBD1 agrees at 8 bases. Germline loops: CDR1 SGHVS, CDR2 FQNEAQ. Trimming removed 4 bases from V and 5 bases from J; junction bases left unmatched: 5. This CDR3 is built from 14 residues. The DNA for the CDR3 is TGTGCCAGCAGCTCGTCCACAGGGGGAGATACGCAGTATTTT. Its protein is CASSSSTGGDTQYF.

V usage is TRBV6-2 or TRBV6-3 and J usage is TRBJ2-6; D unresolved. Germline CDR1 is MNHEY and CDR2 is SVGEGT. V gave up 5 bases and J gave up 4 bases, with 9 bases separating them. The CDR3 consists of 14 residues. Here the CDR3 reads CASSPPNGANVLTF. In DNA form, the CDR3 reads TGTGCCAGCAGTCCCCCCAACGGGGCCAACGTCCTGACTTTC.

The rearrangement joins TRBV29-1 to TRBJ1-1, with a possible D match to TRBD1 (5 bases). Between the trimmed V and J ends, which lost 6 bases and 5 bases, there was a span of 10 bases. The CDR3 is 11 residues long. Germline CDR1 SQVTM, CDR2 ANQGSEA. CDR3: CSVQGRTEAFF. The DNA for the CDR3 is TGCAGCGTCCAGGGTAGGACTGAAGCTTTCTTT.

DNA of the CDR3: TGCGCCAGCAGCCTGGCGAGAGCCAAAAACATTCAGTACTTC. Residues: CASSLARAKNIQYF. This chain connects TRBV4-3 to TRBJ2-4; D is unclear. This CDR3 has 14 residues. Trimming removed 4 bases from V and 0 bases from J, with 7 bases in between. Germline V gene lookup returns CDR1 LGHNA and CDR2 YSLEER.

The V gene is TRBV5-1, the J gene TRBJ2-5; D may match TRBD1 or TRBD2 (6 bases each). The V end lost 0 bases, the J end lost 2 bases, and 14 bases lay between the germline ends. The CDR3 loop spans 16 amino acids. The germline V gene has CDR1 SGHRS and CDR2 YFSETQ. The CDR3, as DNA: TGCGCCAGCAGCTTGGTGGGGGGCCAGGGACAAGAGACCCAGTACTTC. It translates to CASSLVGGQGQETQYF.

CDR3 in amino acids: CASSEASRIGELFF. The CDR3 coding sequence is TGTGCCAGCAGCGAGGCCTCCAGAATCGGGGAGCTGTTTTTT. V gene TRBV9 combines with J gene TRBJ2-2, with D hard to call. From germline, CDR1 is SGDLS and CDR2 YYNGEE. V gave up 3 bases and J gave up 7 bases, with 13 bases separating them. CDR3 size: 14 residues.

The chain is built from TRBV12-3 or TRBV12-4 and TRBJ1-1, with a weak D call TRBD1 (5 bases). V dropped 10 bases and J dropped 0 bases, with 12 bases sitting between them. This CDR3 spans 13 amino acids. The CDR3 DNA follows: TGTGCCACCGGGGACCCATTGAACACTGAAGCTTTCTTT. Translating gives CATGDPLNTEAFF.

For the CDR3, the DNA is TGCGCCAGCAGCCAAGACCCTAGCGGGGACTACAATGAGCAGTTCTTC. It yields the protein CASSQDPSGDYNEQFF. This chain links TRBV4-3 with TRBJ2-1; the match to TRBD2 covers 9 bases. The V gene end was trimmed by 0 bases and the J gene end by 3 bases; junction bases not matched to a gene: 3. Per germline, CDR1 LGHNA and CDR2 YSLEER. The CDR3 covers 16 residues.

In its sample, this clonotype was seen a few times. This rearrangement joins TRBV28 to TRBJ2-1; TRBD2 aligns across 9 bases. The CDR3 contains 18 residues. V lost 5 bases to trimming and J lost 0 bases; unmatched junction nucleotides: 11. Germline V gene sequence: CDR1 MDHEN, CDR2 SYDVKM. CDR3 residues: CASSGLASFKSSYNEQFF. In nucleotides, the CDR3 is TGTGCCAGCAGTGGACTAGCGTCCTTCAAGAGCTCCTACAATGAGCAGTTCTTC. Variable domain in full (rest from reference TRBV28 and TRBJ2-1): DVKVTQSSRYLVKRTGEKVFLECVQDMDHENMFWYRQDPGLGLRLIYFSYDVKMKEKGDIPEGYSVSREKKERFSLILESASTNQTSMYLCASSGLASFKSSYNEQFFGPGTRLTVL.

This rearrangement joins TRBV20-1 to TRBJ1-2; unclear D gene. The length of the CDR3 is 15 residues. Germline CDR1 is DFQATT and CDR2 is SNEGSKA (reference sequence). V lost 0 bases to trimming and J lost 0 bases, with 11 bases between them. CDR3 DNA sequence: TGCAGTGCTAGAGAGTCGGGCAGAACTAACTATGGCTACACCTTC. Amino acid sequence: CSARESGRTNYGYTF.

This clonotype has a single count. V and J are TRBV25-1 and TRBJ2-1, with D tentatively TRBD1 (7 bases). The length of the CDR3 is 17 residues. Germline CDR1 and CDR2: MGHDK and SYGVNS. Trimming removed 8 bases from V and 8 bases from J, with 28 bases in between. The CDR3 DNA follows: TGTGCCAGCTCGGGACAGAGCCCGGGACTCCTCTGGGATGAGCAGTTCTTC. It specifies CASSGQSPGLLWDEQFF.

The chain employs TRBV5-1 and TRBJ2-1, with D unclear. V lost 2 bases and J lost 9, with 12 bases in between. Germline V gene sequence: CDR1 SGHRS, CDR2 YFSETQ. The CDR3 contains 13 residues. The CDR3 protein is CASSLDSLAEQFF. In nucleotides, the CDR3 is TGCGCCAGCAGCTTAGATTCTCTTGCTGAGCAGTTCTTC.

The chain is built from TRBV30 and TRBJ2-4, with D possibly TRBD1 on 5 matching bases. Trimming cost V 7 bases and J 5 bases, with 12 bases left between them. Germline V lookup: CDR1 GTSNPN, CDR2 SVGIG (reference sequence). The CDR3 contains 12 residues. The CDR3 reads CAYRQSENIQYF. The CDR3 nucleotides are TGTGCCTACCGACAGTCAGAAAACATTCAGTACTTC. The variable domain in full, with the rest retrieved from reference TRBV30 and TRBJ2-4, is SQTIHQWPATLVQPVGSPLSLECTVEGTSNPNLYWYRQAAGRGLQLLFYSVGIGQISSEVPQNLSASRPQDRQFILSSKKLLLSDSGFYLCAYRQSENIQYFGAGTRLSVL.